A single TCR beta chain is shown here with its context. The data were produced by immunoSEQ multiplex PCR, yet TCRdb's version contains in-frame clones alone and is incomplete. The data hold 220,000 or so clones, with roughly 90% observed a single time. The source of the sample is a study of blood T cell repertoires in COVID-19. Study details: From the United States, Italy and Spain came samples of acute and convalescent COVID-19.

Losses at the gene ends were 4 bases for V and 4 bases for J; bases not matched to a gene: 17. The germline V gene encodes CDR1 SGHRS and CDR2 YFSETQ. This CDR3 is 19 amino acids long. The chain has TRBV5-1 and TRBJ2-6; 7 positions match TRBD1. Material for sequencing was peripheral blood. The TCR originated in a man aged 55 to 70 who had recovered from COVID-19. The CDR3 coding sequence is TGCGCCAGCAGCCCTAAGACAGGGACCTTGATGGTGGGGGCCAACGTCCTGACTTTC. Encoded protein: CASSPKTGTLMVGANVLTF.